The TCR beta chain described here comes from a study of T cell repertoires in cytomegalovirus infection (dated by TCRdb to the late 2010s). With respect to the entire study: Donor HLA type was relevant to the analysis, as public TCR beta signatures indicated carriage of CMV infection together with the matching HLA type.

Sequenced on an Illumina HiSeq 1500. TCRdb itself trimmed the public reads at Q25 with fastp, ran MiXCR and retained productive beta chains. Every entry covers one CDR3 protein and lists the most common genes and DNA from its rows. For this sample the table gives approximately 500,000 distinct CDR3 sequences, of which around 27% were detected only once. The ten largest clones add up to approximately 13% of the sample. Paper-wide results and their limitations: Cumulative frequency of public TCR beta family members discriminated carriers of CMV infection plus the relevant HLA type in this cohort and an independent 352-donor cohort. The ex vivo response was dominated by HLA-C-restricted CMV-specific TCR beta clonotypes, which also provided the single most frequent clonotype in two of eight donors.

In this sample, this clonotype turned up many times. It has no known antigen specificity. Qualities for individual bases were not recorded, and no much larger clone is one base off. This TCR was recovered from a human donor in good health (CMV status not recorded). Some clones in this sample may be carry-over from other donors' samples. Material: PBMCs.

The CDR3 here reads CASSYSRGSTDTQYF. The DNA sequence is given as TGTGCCAGCAGTTACTCCCGCGGGTCCACAGATACGCAGTATTTT. The sequence is built from TRBV6-2 or TRBV6-3 and TRBJ2-3; TRBD2 could be the D gene, as 5 bases match. Its CDR3 holds 15 amino acids, cysteine through phenylalanine. Left in the record is the CDR3 DNA by itself, 45 bases read in frame from the first base. V was cut back by 0 bases and J by 2 bases, leaving a gap of 9 bases between them. The germline V gene provides CDR1 MNHEY and CDR2 SVGEGT.